The sequence of this TCR beta chain was determined in a study of identical twins. Looked up from germline, CDR1 is LGHNA and CDR2 is YNFKEQ. The CDR3 has 14 amino acids. TCRdb processed the 5' RACE reads anew with MiXCR; each CDR3 protein has one entry. The repertoire holds 1.5 million to 2 million distinct CDR3 sequences, less than 40% seen once, with about 0.25% in the top ten. The chain joins TRBV4-2 to TRBJ2-4; D is uncertain. The DNA end lines up better with TRBJ2-5; the J call may be wrong. The TCR was taken from a newborn girl in good health. The sequencing sample was made of cord blood. For the CDR3, the DNA is TGTGCCAGCAGCCATGGTACGACGGAAGAGACCCAGTACTTC. Its protein product is CASSHGTTEETQYF.